This is a list of T cell receptor beta chains from one sample in a study of blood T cell repertoires in COVID-19. TCRdb keeps only in-frame clones here, not all; method: immunoSEQ multiplex PCR. The sample lists around 100,000 clones; about 88% were seen once. Sequencing used peripheral blood. All receptors derive from a middle-aged man with acute or convalescent COVID-19. CDR3s leave out the opening cysteine and the closing phenylalanine or tryptophan. The D gene is left open where the match is weak.

V	J	D	CDR3
TRBV12-3/TRBV12-4	TRBJ2-7	NA	ASSLSIYEQY
TRBV7-2	TRBJ2-1	TRBD1	ASSLTGTGYNEQF
TRBV19	TRBJ1-5	NA	ASSTPDSGQPQH
TRBV18	TRBJ2-2	TRBD1	ASSPRTGTGELF
TRBV24-1	TRBJ2-5	TRBD2	ATSGGLAGRETQY
TRBV24-1	TRBJ2-5	NA	ATSDYGQFEETQY
TRBV6-5	TRBJ1-1	NA	ASSQGPLNTEAF
TRBV24-1	TRBJ1-1	NA	ATSDFGGDGNTEAF
TRBV11-2	TRBJ2-3	NA	ASRDLERSTDTQY
TRBV7-2	TRBJ2-1	NA	ASSTGSFIYEQF
TRBV18	TRBJ2-7	NA	ASSQTGPYEQY
TRBV18	TRBJ1-4	NA	ASSRGYNEKLF
TRBV12-3/TRBV12-4	TRBJ2-7	NA	ASSLGGREQY
TRBV2	TRBJ2-5	TRBD2	ASRASGGPYQETQY
TRBV6-2/TRBV6-3	TRBJ2-3	TRBD2	ASSYSMASGGLTDTQY
TRBV12-3/TRBV12-4	TRBJ1-2	NA	ASSLDINYGYT
TRBV4-1	TRBJ2-1	NA	ASSQRDWEQF
TRBV27	TRBJ1-1	TRBD1	ASSLRQGDFFTEAF
TRBV25-1	TRBJ1-1	NA	ASSDPRGATEAF
TRBV30	TRBJ1-1	NA	AWSGQVINTEAF
TRBV19	TRBJ2-7	TRBD1	ASSPGQGKQY
TRBV4-1	TRBJ1-1	NA	ASSRDRYYEAF
TRBV2	TRBJ1-2	NA	ASGLFGYGYT
TRBV6-5	TRBJ2-5	TRBD2	ASRLAGGGETQY
TRBV10-3	TRBJ1-2	NA	AISEDHGGDGYT
TRBV11-1	TRBJ1-1	TRBD1	ASSLVGGGTEAF
TRBV19	TRBJ2-7	TRBD1	ASPTGKDSYEQY
TRBV29-1	TRBJ2-4	TRBD1	SVEDSGGSLAKNIQY
TRBV4-2	TRBJ2-5	TRBD2	ASSRNSGPGGQETQY
TRBV21-1	TRBJ1-1	NA	ASSKTGTAARAVTEAF
TRBV24-1	TRBJ1-4	TRBD1	ATSDTTGTGYEKLF
TRBV24-1	TRBJ1-2	NA	ATSDTGVGGYT
TRBV6-5	TRBJ1-1	NA	ASSYLGNTEAF
TRBV24-1	TRBJ2-5	TRBD1	ATSDAGQGSQETQY
TRBV27	TRBJ2-3	TRBD2	ASRGHGTSGGRDTQY
TRBV7-3	TRBJ2-1	TRBD2	ASSLGGGMAQF
TRBV30	TRBJ2-5	NA	AWTYRAARETQY
TRBV18	TRBJ2-1	TRBD2	ASSLTSGPYNEQF
TRBV2	TRBJ2-3	TRBD2	ASDQSGGPDTQY
TRBV7-9	TRBJ2-2	TRBD2	ASSRGGLAGAWNTGELF
TRBV30	TRBJ2-7	TRBD1	AWGSPPRDSKYEQY
TRBV3-1/TRBV3-2	TRBJ2-3	NA	ASLAGSGSTDTQY
TRBV7-6	TRBJ2-7	TRBD2	ASTQTGLAGSEQY
TRBV3-1/TRBV3-2	TRBJ2-4	TRBD1	ASSQETGQY
TRBV4-3	TRBJ2-2	TRBD1	ASSQDTDRGTGELF
TRBV9	TRBJ2-7	NA	ASSVGAGVAYEQY
TRBV7-8	TRBJ2-1	NA	ASSRGLLNEQF
TRBV7-2	TRBJ1-4	NA	ASSLRGPMASTNEKLF
TRBV7-9	TRBJ1-2	TRBD1	ASSPSGQGDGYT
TRBV19	TRBJ1-1	TRBD1	AARQGPNTEAF
TRBV24-1	TRBJ2-2	NA	ATSDPPFTGELF
TRBV19	TRBJ1-5	TRBD1	ASRVTGGAGQPQH
TRBV4-1	TRBJ2-3	TRBD2	ASSQGTSPVDTQY